A single sample gave rise to the 2 T cell receptor delta chains below, sequenced in a study of delta chains in infants with herpesvirus infections. Reverse transcription of PBMC RNA used primers specific for the gamma and delta chains. TCRdb re-identified clones in the RT-PCR reads via CATT. The sample consists of around 730 delta-chain clones, 46% of them appearing once. The sequencing here drew on peripheral blood, taken at time point 1 of longitudinal follow-up. Receptor source: a human donor who was a Ugandan infant, either HIV-exposed or HIV-unexposed (not recorded which).

Concerning this clone: Since a far larger clone is one base different, this is likely a read error. Other DNA sequences in the sample encode the same CDR3. The rearrangement uses TRDV1 and TRDJ2; the D gene is possibly TRDD3 (5 bases). CDR3 size: 18 residues. Trimming took 0 bases from V and 6 from J, leaving 20 bases between them. Germline V CDR1 and CDR2: TSWWSYY, QGS. The CDR3 loop is CALGELESPPVLAAQLFF. The CDR3 bases are TGTGCTCTTGGGGAACTAGAATCCCCCCCAGTACTGGCAGCACAACTCTTCTTT.

Of note for this clone: Given a far larger clone just one base away, this is likely a sequencing read error. The sample holds other DNA sequences that translate to the same CDR3. The V gene is TRDV1, the J gene TRDJ1, with 7 bases matching TRDD3. Trimming at V came to 9 bases and at J to 9 bases, leaving 19 bases not matched to a gene. The V gene's germline CDR1 is TSWWSYY and CDR2 QGS. CDR3 length: 15 residues. In nucleotides, the CDR3 is TGTGCTCTGGGGCCAAAAGGACTGGGGAGAAGGGAACTCATCTTT. As protein: CALGPKGLGRRELIF.